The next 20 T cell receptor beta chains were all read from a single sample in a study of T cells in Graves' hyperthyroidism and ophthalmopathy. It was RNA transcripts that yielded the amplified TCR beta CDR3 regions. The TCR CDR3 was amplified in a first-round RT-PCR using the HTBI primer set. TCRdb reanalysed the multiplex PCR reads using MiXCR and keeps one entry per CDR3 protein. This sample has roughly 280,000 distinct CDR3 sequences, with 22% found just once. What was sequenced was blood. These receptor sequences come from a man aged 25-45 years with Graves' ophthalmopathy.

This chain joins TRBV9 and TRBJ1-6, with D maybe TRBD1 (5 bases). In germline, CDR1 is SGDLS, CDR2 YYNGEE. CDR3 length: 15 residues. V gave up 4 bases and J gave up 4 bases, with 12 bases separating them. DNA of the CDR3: TGTGCCAGCAGCCCAACAGGAATGTATAATTCACCCCTCCACTTT. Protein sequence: CASSPTGMYNSPLHF. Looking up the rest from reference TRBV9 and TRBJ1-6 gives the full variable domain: DSGVTQTPKHLITATGQRVTLRCSPRSGDLSVYWYQQSLDQGLQFLIQYYNGEERAKGNILERFSAQQFPDLHSELNLSSLELGDSALYFCASSPTGMYNSPLHFGNGTRLTVT.

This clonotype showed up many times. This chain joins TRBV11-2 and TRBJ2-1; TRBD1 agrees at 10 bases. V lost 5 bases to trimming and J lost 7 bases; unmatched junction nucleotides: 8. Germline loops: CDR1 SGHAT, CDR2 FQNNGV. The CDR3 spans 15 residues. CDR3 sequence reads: CASSMRDRGGNEQFF. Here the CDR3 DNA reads TGTGCCAGCAGCATGCGGGACAGGGGTGGAAATGAGCAGTTCTTC.

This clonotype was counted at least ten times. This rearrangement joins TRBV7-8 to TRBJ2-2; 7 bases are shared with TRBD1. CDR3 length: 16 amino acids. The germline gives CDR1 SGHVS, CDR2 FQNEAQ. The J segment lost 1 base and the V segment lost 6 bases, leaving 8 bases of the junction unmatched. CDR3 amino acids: CASRKRGGRNTGELFF. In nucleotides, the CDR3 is TGTGCCAGCAGGAAAAGAGGGGGCCGGAACACCGGGGAGCTGTTTTTT.

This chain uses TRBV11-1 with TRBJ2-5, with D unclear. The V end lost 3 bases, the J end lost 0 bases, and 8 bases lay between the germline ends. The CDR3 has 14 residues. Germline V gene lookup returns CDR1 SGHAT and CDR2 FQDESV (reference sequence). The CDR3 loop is CASSFVQNQETQYF. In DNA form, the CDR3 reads TGTGCCAGCAGCTTTGTACAGAACCAAGAGACCCAGTACTTC.

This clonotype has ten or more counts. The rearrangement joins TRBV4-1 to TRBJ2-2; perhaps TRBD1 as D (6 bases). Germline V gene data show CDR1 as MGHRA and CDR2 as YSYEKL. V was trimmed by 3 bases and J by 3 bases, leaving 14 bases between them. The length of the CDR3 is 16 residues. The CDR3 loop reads CASSQGFGGDTGELFF. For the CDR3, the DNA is TGCGCCAGCAGCCAGGGATTTGGGGGCGACACCGGGGAGCTGTTTTTT.

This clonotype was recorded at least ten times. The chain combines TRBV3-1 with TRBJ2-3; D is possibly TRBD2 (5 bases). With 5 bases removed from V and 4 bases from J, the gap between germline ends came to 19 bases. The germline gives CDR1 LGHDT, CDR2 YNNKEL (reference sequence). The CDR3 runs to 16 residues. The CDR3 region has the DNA TGTGCCAGCAGCGAGCTCGGACGCGGGCGGTCAGATACGCAGTATTTT. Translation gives CASSELGRGRSDTQYF.

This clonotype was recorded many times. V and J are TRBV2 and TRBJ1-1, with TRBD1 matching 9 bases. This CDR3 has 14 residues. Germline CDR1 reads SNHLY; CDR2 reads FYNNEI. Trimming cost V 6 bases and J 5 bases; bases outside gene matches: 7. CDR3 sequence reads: CASRWDRVETEAFF. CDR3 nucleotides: TGTGCCAGCAGGTGGGACAGGGTAGAAACTGAAGCTTTCTTT.

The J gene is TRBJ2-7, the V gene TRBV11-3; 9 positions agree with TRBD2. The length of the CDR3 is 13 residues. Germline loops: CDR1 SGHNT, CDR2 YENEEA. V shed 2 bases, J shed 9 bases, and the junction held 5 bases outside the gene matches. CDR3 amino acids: CASSLSRGGGQYF. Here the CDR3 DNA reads TGTGCCAGCAGCTTATCGCGGGGGGGAGGGCAGTACTTC.

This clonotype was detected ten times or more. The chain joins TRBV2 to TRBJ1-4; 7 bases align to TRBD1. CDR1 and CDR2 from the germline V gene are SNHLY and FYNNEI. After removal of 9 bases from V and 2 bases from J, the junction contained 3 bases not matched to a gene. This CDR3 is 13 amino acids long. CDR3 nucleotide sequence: TGTGCCAGGCGACAGGGCACTAATGAAAAACTGTTTTTT. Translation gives CARRQGTNEKLFF.

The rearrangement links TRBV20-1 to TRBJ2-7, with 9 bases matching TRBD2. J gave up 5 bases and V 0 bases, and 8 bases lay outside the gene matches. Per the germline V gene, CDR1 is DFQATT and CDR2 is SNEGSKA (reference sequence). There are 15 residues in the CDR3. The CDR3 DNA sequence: TGCAGTGCTAGAGATCAGGCTAGCGGGACCGACGAGCAGTACTTC. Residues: CSARDQASGTDEQYF.

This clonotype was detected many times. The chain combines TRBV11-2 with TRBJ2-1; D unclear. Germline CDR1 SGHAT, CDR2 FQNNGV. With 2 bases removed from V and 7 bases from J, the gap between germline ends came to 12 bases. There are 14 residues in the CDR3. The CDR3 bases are TGTGCCAGCAGCTTATTCTCCGCGACAAATGAGCAGTTCTTC. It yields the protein CASSLFSATNEQFF.

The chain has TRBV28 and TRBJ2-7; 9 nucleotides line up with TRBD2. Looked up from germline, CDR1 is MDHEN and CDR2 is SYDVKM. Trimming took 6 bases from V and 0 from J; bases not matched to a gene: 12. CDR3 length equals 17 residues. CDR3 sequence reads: CASRRAGGQVSSYEQYF. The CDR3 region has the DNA TGTGCCAGCAGGCGAGCGGGAGGTCAAGTGAGCTCCTACGAGCAGTACTTC. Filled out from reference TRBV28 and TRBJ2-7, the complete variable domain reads DVKVTQSSRYLVKRTGEKVFLECVQDMDHENMFWYRQDPGLGLRLIYFSYDVKMKEKGDIPEGYSVSREKKERFSLILESASTNQTSMYLCASRRAGGQVSSYEQYFGPGTRLTVT.

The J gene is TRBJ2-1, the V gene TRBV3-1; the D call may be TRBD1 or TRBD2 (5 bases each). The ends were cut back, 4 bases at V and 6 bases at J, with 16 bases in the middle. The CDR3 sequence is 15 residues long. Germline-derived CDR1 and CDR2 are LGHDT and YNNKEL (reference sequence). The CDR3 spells CASSPRDAYFNEQFF. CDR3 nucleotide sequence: TGTGCCAGCAGCCCACGGGACGCCTACTTCAATGAGCAGTTCTTC.

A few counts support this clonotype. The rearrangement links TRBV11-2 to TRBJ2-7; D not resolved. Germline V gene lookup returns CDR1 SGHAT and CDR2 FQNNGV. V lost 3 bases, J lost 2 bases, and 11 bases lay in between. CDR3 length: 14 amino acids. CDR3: CASSLFQLAYEQYF. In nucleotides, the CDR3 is TGTGCCAGCAGCTTGTTCCAGCTAGCCTACGAGCAGTACTTC.

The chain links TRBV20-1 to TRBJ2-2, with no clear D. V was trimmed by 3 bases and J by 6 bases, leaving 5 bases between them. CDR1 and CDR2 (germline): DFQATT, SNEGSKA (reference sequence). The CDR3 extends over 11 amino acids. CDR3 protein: CSASRSGELFF. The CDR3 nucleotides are TGCAGTGCTAGCCGATCCGGGGAGCTGTTTTTT.

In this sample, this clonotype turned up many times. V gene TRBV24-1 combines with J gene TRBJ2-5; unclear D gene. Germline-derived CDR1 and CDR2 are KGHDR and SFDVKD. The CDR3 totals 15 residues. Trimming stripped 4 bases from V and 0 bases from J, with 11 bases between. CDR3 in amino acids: CATSEATEYQETQYF. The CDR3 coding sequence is TGTGCCACCAGTGAGGCCACGGAGTACCAAGAGACCCAGTACTTC.

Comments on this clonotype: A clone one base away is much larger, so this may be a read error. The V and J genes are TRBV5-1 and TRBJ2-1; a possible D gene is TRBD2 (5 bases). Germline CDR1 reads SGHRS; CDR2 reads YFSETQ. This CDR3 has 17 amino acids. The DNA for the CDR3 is TGCGCCAGCAGGTCATCAGAGGGTGTCGGTCGTTCGGATGAGCAGCTCTTC. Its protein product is CASRSSEGVGRSDEQLF.

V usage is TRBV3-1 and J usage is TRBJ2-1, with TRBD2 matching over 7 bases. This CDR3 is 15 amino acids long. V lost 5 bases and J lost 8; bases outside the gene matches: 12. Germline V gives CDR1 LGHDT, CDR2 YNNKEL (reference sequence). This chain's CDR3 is CASSSARLAPYEQFF. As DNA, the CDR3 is TGTGCCAGCAGCTCCGCCCGACTAGCTCCCTATGAGCAGTTCTTC.

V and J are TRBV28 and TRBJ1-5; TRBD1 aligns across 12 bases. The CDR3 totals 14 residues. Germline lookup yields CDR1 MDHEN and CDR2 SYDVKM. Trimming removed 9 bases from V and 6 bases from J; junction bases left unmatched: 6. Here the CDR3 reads CASFPGQGAQPQHF. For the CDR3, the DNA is TGTGCCAGTTTTCCGGGACAGGGGGCTCAGCCCCAGCATTTT.

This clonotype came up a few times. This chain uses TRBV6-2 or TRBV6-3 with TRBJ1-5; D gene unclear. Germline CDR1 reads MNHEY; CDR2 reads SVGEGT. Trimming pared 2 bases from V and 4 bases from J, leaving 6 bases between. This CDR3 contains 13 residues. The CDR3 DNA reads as TGTGCCAGCAGTTACACTGATAATCAGCCCCAGCATTTT. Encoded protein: CASSYTDNQPQHF.